This T cell receptor (beta chain) was obtained from a study of T-cell reconstitution after alpha-beta-depleted transplantation in children. The CDR3 is made up of 13 amino acids. Trimming removed 0 bases at V and 8 bases at J, with 6 bases between. Germline V CDR1 and CDR2: SGHRS, YFSETQ. Preparation of the TCRbeta library used unique molecular identifiers. In TCRdb, the PCR reads were re-called with MiXCR into one record per CDR3 protein. The sample records 400,000 to 500,000 distinct CDR3 sequences, approximately 10% being singletons. This clonotype has more than one count but fewer than ten. This clonotype was obtained from a human donor who donated a stem cell graft to a child with acute myeloid leukemia. The chain is built from TRBV5-1 and TRBJ1-6; D unclear. The material sequenced was PBMCs from the stem cell graft donor, taken from the stem cell graft. The CDR3 is CASSLDQDSPLHF. The DNA for the CDR3 is TGCGCCAGCAGCTTGGATCAAGATTCACCCCTCCACTTT.